This is a list of T cell receptor beta chains from one sample in a study of control samples from healthy donors and cancer patients. Data came from immunoSEQ multiplex PCR; TCRdb stores just in-frame clones and leaves some out. The repertoire holds about 180,000 clones, around 90% seen once, with 1.4% in the top ten. Material: blood. These receptors all stem from a woman in her 50s in good health. Both conserved end residues are part of each CDR3. D genes are given only for firm matches. Size is omitted from some rows. Given values are once, few, many or a class for expanded clones.

D	V	J	size	CDR3	DNA
TRBD1	TRBV2	TRBJ1-1	NA	CASSAYRGTEAFF	TGTGCCAGCAGTGCCTACAGGGGCACTGAAGCTTTCTTT
TRBD1	TRBV7-3	TRBJ2-5	NA	CASSLGTGEETQYF	TGTGCCAGCAGCTTAGGGACAGGGGAGGAGACCCAGTACTTC
NA	TRBV6-5	TRBJ1-2	NA	CASSYSNGGGAYGYTF	TGTGCCAGCAGTTACTCGAACGGTGGAGGCGCGTATGGCTACACCTTC
NA	TRBV18	TRBJ2-5	NA	CASSLKVWDQETQYF	TGTGCCAGCTCCCTCAAGGTGTGGGACCAAGAGACCCAGTACTTC
TRBD2	TRBV4-3	TRBJ2-7	NA	CASSQELAGGPPPYEQYF	TGCGCCAGCAGCCAAGAGCTAGCGGGAGGGCCCCCCCCCTACGAGCAGTACTTC
TRBD1	TRBV4-1	TRBJ1-5	NA	CASSPSGTGGQPQHF	TGCGCCAGCAGCCCATCCGGGACAGGGGGTCAGCCCCAGCATTTT
NA	TRBV5-4	TRBJ2-3	NA	CASSSPTLRTDTQYF	TGTGCCAGCAGCTCACCTACCCTTAGAACAGATACGCAGTATTTT
TRBD2	TRBV6-6	TRBJ2-3	once	CASSLTLGLAGDSTDTQYF	TGTGCCAGCAGTCTCACCTTAGGACTAGCGGGGGACAGCACAGATACGCAGTATTTT
NA	TRBV19	TRBJ2-3	NA	CASSTGYSTDTQYF	TGTGCCAGTAGTACGGGCTATAGCACAGATACGCAGTATTTT
NA	TRBV5-5	TRBJ1-4	NA	CASSLETEKLFF	TGTGCCAGCAGCCTGGAGACGGAAAAACTGTTTTTT
NA	TRBV11-2	TRBJ1-1	NA	CASSLDRRSTEAFF	TGTGCCAGCAGCTTAGATCGCAGGAGCACTGAAGCTTTCTTT
TRBD2	TRBV5-1	TRBJ2-5	NA	CASSFTLAGGWETQYF	TGCGCCAGCAGCTTTACGCTAGCGGGAGGTTGGGAGACCCAGTACTTC
TRBD2	TRBV24-1	TRBJ2-2	NA	CATSPAPGGTGELFF	TGTGCCACCAGTCCCGCTCCGGGGGGTACCGGGGAGCTGTTTTTT
TRBD2	TRBV7-2	TRBJ2-2	NA	CASRSVGGGSGELFF	TGTGCCAGCAGATCCGTGGGCGGGGGGTCCGGAGAGCTGTTTTTT
TRBD1	TRBV9	TRBJ1-6	once	CASSGPGQRNSPLHF	TGTGCCAGCAGCGGGCCGGGACAGCGAAATTCACCCCTCCACTTT
NA	TRBV18	TRBJ1-1	NA	CASSPIQPNTEAFF	TGTGCCAGCTCACCGATACAGCCGAACACTGAAGCTTTCTTT
NA	TRBV18	TRBJ1-2	NA	CASSRNPEDGYTF	TGTGCCAGCTCCCGCAACCCTGAGGATGGCTACACCTTC
NA	TRBV7-9	TRBJ1-3	NA	CASSWDGANTIYF	TGTGCCAGCAGCTGGGACGGTGCAAACACCATATATTTT
TRBD1	TRBV4-1	TRBJ1-1	NA	CASSQETGGRAEAFF	TGCGCCAGCAGCCAAGAGACAGGGGGCAGGGCTGAAGCTTTCTTT
NA	TRBV9	TRBJ2-3	once	CASSVRIQADTQYF	TGTGCCAGCAGCGTCCGGATTCAAGCGGATACGCAGTATTTT
TRBD1	TRBV5-1	TRBJ2-3	NA	CASSLGQGAGADTQYF	TGCGCCAGCAGCTTGGGACAGGGGGCAGGAGCAGATACGCAGTATTTT
TRBD2	TRBV11-2	TRBJ2-5	NA	CASSPELAGGEETQYF	TGTGCCAGCAGCCCAGAACTAGCGGGGGGGGAAGAGACCCAGTACTTC
NA	TRBV7-2	TRBJ1-2	NA	CASSSGWGRGPNYGYTF	TGTGCCAGCAGCTCTGGTTGGGGGAGGGGTCCTAACTATGGCTACACCTTC
TRBD1	TRBV6-4	TRBJ1-2	NA	CASRETGTGNYGYTF	TGTGCCAGCAGAGAGACCGGGACAGGCAATTATGGCTACACCTTC
NA	TRBV6-5	TRBJ2-2	NA	CASSYQGFTGELFF	TGTGCCAGCAGTTACCAGGGATTCACCGGGGAGCTGTTTTTT
NA	TRBV14	TRBJ2-3	once	CASSQGILGTDTQYF	TGTGCCAGCAGCCAAGGGATTTTGGGCACAGATACGCAGTATTTT
NA	TRBV5-1	TRBJ2-1	NA	CASSLVAAYNEQFF	TGCGCCAGCAGCTTGGTTGCGGCCTACAATGAGCAGTTCTTC
NA	TRBV9	TRBJ2-5	NA	CASSRVSGGGTQYF	TGTGCCAGCAGCCGGGTTAGCGGAGGGGGGACCCAGTACTTC
TRBD1	TRBV10-3	TRBJ2-3	NA	CAIGQGAGDTQYF	TGTGCCATCGGGCAGGGGGCTGGAGATACGCAGTATTTT
NA	TRBV7-8	TRBJ2-7	NA	CASSPKSRYEQYF	TGTGCCAGCAGCCCCAAATCCCGCTACGAGCAGTACTTC
TRBD1	TRBV7-6	TRBJ2-7	NA	CASSLRDRDTEQYF	TGTGCCAGCAGCCTCCGGGACAGGGATACCGAGCAGTACTTC
TRBD2	TRBV5-1	TRBJ2-4	NA	CASSVGTTSGDIQYF	TGCGCCAGCAGCGTGGGTACGACTAGCGGCGACATTCAGTACTTC
NA	TRBV7-2	TRBJ2-1	NA	CASSLEGSLWDEQFF	TGTGCCAGCAGCTTAGAGGGGAGCTTGTGGGATGAGCAGTTCTTC
NA	TRBV9	TRBJ1-2	NA	CASSGASGYYGYTF	TGTGCCAGCAGCGGGGCCAGCGGGTACTATGGCTACACCTTC
TRBD1	TRBV6-5	TRBJ1-4	few	CASSDQGARGEKLFF	TGTGCCAGCAGCGACCAGGGGGCGCGCGGTGAAAAACTGTTTTTT
TRBD1	TRBV6-6	TRBJ1-5	NA	CASRGPGQGGNQPQHF	TGTGCCAGCAGAGGCCCGGGACAGGGGGGCAATCAGCCCCAGCATTTT